Sequencing of this T cell receptor beta chain was carried out in a study of somatic mutations in cytotoxic T cells in rheumatoid arthritis. Sequenced by immunoSEQ multiplex PCR; TCRdb stores in-frame clones only, minus some. The sample includes some 25,000 clones, about 81% seen only once; the top ten take around 5%. CDR1 and CDR2 (germline): SGHDT, YYEEEE. Trimming pared 0 bases from V and 3 bases from J, leaving 10 bases between. The CDR3 totals 14 residues. Input material: CD8+ T cells sorted from blood. V usage is TRBV5-6 and J usage is TRBJ2-7, with D maybe TRBD1 (5 bases). The sequence was obtained from a man over 45 in good health. CDR3 coding DNA: TGTGCCAGCAGCTTGGTAGGGGATGGCTACGAGCAGTACTTC. It specifies CASSLVGDGYEQYF.